This T cell receptor (beta chain) was sequenced in a study of blood T cell repertoires in COVID-19. Study-level background: From T cells, B-cell-depleted T cells, or PBMCs came the material, which was cDNA or gDNA.

Germline V gives CDR1 MNHEY, CDR2 SMNVEV (reference sequence). Trimming cost V 10 bases and J 8 bases; bases outside gene matches: 2. The CDR3 is 10 amino acids. As originally analysed: Estimates of nucleated cell counts were drawn from the amplification of reference gene primers. Sequencing used immunoSEQ multiplex PCR; TCRdb keeps in-frame clones, though not all of them. Clone size and V and J calls were adopted from that table, with D and trimming inferred from the DNA. The table has 190,000 or so clones, 70% to 80% seen once. The rearrangement uses TRBV27 and TRBJ2-1; 7 bases align to TRBD2. Sequencing was done on a sample of peripheral blood. The source is a man in his forties or fifties who had recovered from COVID-19. The CDR3 is CAMGGDEQFF. The CDR3 coding sequence is TGTGCCATGGGGGGGGATGAGCAGTTCTTC.